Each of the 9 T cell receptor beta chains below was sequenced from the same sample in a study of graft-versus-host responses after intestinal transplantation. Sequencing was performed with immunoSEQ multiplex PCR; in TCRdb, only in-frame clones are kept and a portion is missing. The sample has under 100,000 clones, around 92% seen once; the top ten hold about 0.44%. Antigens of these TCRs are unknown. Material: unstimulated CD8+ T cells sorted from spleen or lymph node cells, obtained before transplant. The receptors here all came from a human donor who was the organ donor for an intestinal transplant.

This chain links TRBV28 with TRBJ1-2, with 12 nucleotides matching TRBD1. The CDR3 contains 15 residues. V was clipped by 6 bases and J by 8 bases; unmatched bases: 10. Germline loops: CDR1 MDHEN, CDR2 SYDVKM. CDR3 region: CASSNRDRGLEGYTF. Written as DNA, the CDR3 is TGTGCCAGCAGCAACCGGGACAGGGGGCTCGAGGGCTACACCTTC.

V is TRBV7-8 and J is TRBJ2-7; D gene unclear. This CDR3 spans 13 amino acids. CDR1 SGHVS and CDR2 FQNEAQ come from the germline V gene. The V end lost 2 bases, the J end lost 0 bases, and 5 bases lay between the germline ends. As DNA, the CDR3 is TGTGCCAGCAGCTTATACAGCTCCTACGAGCAGTACTTC. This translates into CASSLYSSYEQYF.

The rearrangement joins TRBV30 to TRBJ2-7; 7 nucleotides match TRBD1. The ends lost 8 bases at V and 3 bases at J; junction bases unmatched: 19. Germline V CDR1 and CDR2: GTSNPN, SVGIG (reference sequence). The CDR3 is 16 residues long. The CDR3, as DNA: TGTGCCCGCGAAAAAACTGACAGGGTGGAAAACTACGAGCAGTACTTC. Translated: CAREKTDRVENYEQYF.

The CDR3 here is CASSDAYEQYF. The CDR3 region has the DNA TGTGCCAGCAGTGACGCGTACGAGCAGTACTTC. The V and J genes are TRBV2 and TRBJ2-7; D call uncertain. With 3 bases removed from V and 4 bases from J, the gap between germline ends came to 4 bases. The CDR3 consists of 11 residues. Germline V CDR1 and CDR2: SNHLY, FYNNEI.

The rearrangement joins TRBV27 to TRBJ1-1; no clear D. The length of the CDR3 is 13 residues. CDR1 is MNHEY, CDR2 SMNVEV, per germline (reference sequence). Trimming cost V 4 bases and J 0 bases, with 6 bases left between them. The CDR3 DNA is TGTGCCAGCAGTTCCCTTATGAACACTGAAGCTTTCTTT. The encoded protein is CASSSLMNTEAFF.

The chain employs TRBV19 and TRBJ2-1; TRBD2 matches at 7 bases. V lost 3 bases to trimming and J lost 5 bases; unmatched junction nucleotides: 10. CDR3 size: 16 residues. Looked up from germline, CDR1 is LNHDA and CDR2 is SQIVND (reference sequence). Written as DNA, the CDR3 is TGTGCCAGTAGTATCTTTAGCGGGTATAATAACAATGAGCAGTTCTTC. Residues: CASSIFSGYNNNEQFF.

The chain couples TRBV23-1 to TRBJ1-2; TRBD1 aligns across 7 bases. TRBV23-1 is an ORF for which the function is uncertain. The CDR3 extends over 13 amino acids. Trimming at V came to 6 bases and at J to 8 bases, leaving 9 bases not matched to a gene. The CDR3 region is CASRPDRVLGYTF. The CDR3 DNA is TGCGCCAGCAGACCCGACAGGGTATTAGGCTACACCTTC.

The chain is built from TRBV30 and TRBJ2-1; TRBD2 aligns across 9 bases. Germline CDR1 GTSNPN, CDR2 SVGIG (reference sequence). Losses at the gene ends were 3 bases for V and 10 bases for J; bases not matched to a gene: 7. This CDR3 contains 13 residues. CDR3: CAWRVSGGDEQFF. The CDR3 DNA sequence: TGTGCCTGGAGGGTTAGCGGGGGTGACGAGCAGTTCTTC.

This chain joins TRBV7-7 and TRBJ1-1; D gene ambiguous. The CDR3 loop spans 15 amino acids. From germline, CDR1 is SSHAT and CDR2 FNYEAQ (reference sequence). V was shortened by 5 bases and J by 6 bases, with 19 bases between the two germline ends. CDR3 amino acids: CASSPLDEGSAEAFF. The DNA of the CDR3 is TGTGCCAGCAGCCCCCTGGACGAGGGTAGTGCTGAAGCTTTCTTT.